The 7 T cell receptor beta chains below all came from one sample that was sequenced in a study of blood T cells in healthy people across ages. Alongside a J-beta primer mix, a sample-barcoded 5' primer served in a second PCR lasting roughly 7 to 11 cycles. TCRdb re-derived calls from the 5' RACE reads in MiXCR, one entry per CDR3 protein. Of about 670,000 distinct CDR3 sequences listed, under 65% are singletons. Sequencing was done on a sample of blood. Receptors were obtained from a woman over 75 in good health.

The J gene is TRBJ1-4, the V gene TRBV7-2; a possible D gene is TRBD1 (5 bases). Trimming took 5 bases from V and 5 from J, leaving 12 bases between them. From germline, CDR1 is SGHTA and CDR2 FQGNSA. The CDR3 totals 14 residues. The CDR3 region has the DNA TGTGCCAGCAGCACCGGGACCGGGAATGAAAAACTGTTTTTT. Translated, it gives CASSTGTGNEKLFF.

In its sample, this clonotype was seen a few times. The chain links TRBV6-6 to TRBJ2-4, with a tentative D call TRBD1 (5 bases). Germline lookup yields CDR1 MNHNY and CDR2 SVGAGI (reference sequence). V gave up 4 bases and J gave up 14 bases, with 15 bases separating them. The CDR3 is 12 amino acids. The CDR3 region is CASSSTTAPKYF. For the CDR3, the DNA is TGTGCCAGCAGTTCGACGACAGCGCCAAAGTACTTC.

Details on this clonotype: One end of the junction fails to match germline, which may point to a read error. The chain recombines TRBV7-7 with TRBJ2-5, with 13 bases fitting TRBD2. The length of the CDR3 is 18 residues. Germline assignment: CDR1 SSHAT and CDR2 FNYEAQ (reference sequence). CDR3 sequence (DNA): TGTGCTAGCAGCTTAGCTACTAGCGGGGGGGCGTACCAAGAGACCCAGTACTTC. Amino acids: CASSLATSGGAYQETQYF.

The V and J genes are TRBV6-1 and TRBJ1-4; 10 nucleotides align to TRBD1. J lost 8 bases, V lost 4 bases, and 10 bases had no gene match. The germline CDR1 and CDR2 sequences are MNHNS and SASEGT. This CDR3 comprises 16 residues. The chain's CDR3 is CASSGTGGSMEEKLFF. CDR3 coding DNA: TGTGCCAGCAGTGGGACAGGGGGAAGTATGGAGGAAAAACTGTTTTTT.

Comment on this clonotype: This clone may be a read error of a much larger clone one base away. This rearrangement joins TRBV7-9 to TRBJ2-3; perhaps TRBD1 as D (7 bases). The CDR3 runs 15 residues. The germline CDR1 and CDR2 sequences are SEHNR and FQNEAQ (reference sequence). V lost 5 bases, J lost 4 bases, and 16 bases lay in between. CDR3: CASSAGGRTADTQYF. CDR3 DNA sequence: TGTGCCAGCAGCGCAGGGGGGCGTACAGCAGATACGCAGTATTTT.

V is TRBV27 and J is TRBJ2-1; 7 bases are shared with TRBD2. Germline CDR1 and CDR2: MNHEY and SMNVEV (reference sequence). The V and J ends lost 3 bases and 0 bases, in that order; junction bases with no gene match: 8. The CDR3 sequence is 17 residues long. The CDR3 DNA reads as TGTGCCAGCAGTTTCCTCACGCGGGACTACTCCTACAATGAGCAGTTCTTC. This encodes CASSFLTRDYSYNEQFF.

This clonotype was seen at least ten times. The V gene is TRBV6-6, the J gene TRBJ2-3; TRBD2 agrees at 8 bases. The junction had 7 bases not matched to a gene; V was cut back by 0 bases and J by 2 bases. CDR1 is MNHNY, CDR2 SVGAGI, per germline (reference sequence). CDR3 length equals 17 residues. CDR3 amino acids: CASSYSKSSGYTDTQYF. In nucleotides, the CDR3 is TGTGCCAGCAGTTACTCGAAGTCTAGCGGGTACACAGATACGCAGTATTTT.